The 17 T cell receptor beta chains presented below share a single source sample, sequenced in a study of T cells after yellow fever vaccination. A single record per CDR3 protein comes from TCRdb applying MiXCR to the 5' RACE reads. The data show under 500,000 distinct CDR3 sequences, 15% to 20% seen once. The sample here was PBMCs, taken before the yellow fever booster vaccination. The receptors stem from a young man who received the YFV17D yellow fever vaccine.

The rearrangement joins TRBV19 to TRBJ2-1, with 8 bases fitting TRBD2. The CDR3 runs 15 residues. V was clipped by 3 bases and J by 8 bases; unmatched bases: 9. Germline V gives CDR1 LNHDA, CDR2 SQIVND (reference sequence). The CDR3 region is CASSMWLAGGDEQFF. The CDR3 region has the DNA TGTGCCAGTAGTATGTGGCTAGCGGGTGGAGATGAGCAGTTCTTC.

This chain joins TRBV20-1 and TRBJ2-1, with D possibly matching TRBD2 (7 bases). Looked up from germline, CDR1 is DFQATT and CDR2 is SNEGSKA (reference sequence). Trimming removed 6 bases from V and 8 bases from J, with 20 bases in between. There are 14 residues in the CDR3. CDR3 in DNA: TGCAGTGCGGAAGGCAGGGGACTAAGGGATGAGCAGTTCTTC. Translating gives CSAEGRGLRDEQFF.

CDR3 loop: CASTLASVTSGGGNEQFF. CDR3 DNA: TGCGCCAGCACCCTTGCCTCCGTAACTAGCGGGGGGGGTAATGAGCAGTTCTTC. The rearrangement uses TRBV5-1 and TRBJ2-1; TRBD2 matches 13 bases. Germline V gene data show CDR1 as SGHRS and CDR2 as YFSETQ. This CDR3 is built from 18 residues. V shed 6 bases and J 7 bases; nucleotides not matched to a gene: 16. The complete variable domain, with remaining parts taken from reference TRBV5-1 and TRBJ2-1, reads KAGVTQTPRYLIKTRGQQVTLSCSPISGHRSVSWYQQTPGQGLQFLFEYFSETQRNKGNFPGRFSGRQFSNSRSEMNVSTLELGDSALYLCASTLASVTSGGGNEQFFGPGTRLTVL.

This clonotype was seen only a few times. The J gene is TRBJ1-5, the V gene TRBV4-3; D is unclear. The V gene's germline CDR1 is LGHNA and CDR2 YSLEER. CDR3 length: 13 residues. Trimming took 0 bases from V and 4 from J, leaving 4 bases between them. Here the CDR3 reads CASSQERNQPQHF. The CDR3 bases are TGCGCCAGCAGCCAAGAACGTAATCAGCCCCAGCATTTT.

The chain recombines TRBV12-3 or TRBV12-4 with TRBJ2-3, with 7 bases fitting TRBD1. J gave up 4 bases and V 5 bases, and 6 bases lay outside the gene matches. The CDR3 loop spans 14 amino acids. This CDR3 is CASSQGERSDTQYF. CDR3 DNA: TGTGCCAGCAGTCAGGGGGAGAGGTCAGATACGCAGTATTTT.

The chain recombines TRBV5-1 with TRBJ1-6; 9 nucleotides align to TRBD1. The trim removed 10 bases at V and 11 bases at J, leaving 7 bases unmatched. Germline CDR1 reads SGHRS; CDR2 reads YFSETQ. This CDR3 contains 12 residues. CDR3 nucleotides: TGCGCCGGGACAGGGAGGACGCCACCCCTCCACTTT. This codes for CAGTGRTPPLHF. The full variable domain, rest sourced from reference TRBV5-1 and TRBJ1-6, is KAGVTQTPRYLIKTRGQQVTLSCSPISGHRSVSWYQQTPGQGLQFLFEYFSETQRNKGNFPGRFSGRQFSNSRSEMNVSTLELGDSALYLCAGTGRTPPLHFGNGTRLTVT.

The chain is built from TRBV5-1 and TRBJ2-3; TRBD1 agrees at 7 bases. This CDR3 region has 17 residues. Trimming took 3 bases from V and 4 from J; bases not matched to a gene: 14. Germline V gene lookup returns CDR1 SGHRS and CDR2 YFSETQ. The CDR3 sequence is CASSSTGTAVGPDTQYF. The CDR3 DNA reads as TGCGCCAGCAGCTCGACCGGGACAGCGGTGGGACCAGATACGCAGTATTTT.

The V and J genes are TRBV7-8 and TRBJ2-1; D possibly uses TRBD1 or TRBD2 (6 bases each). Trimming stripped 5 bases from V and 6 bases from J, with 17 bases between. The CDR3 spans 15 residues. The germline gives CDR1 SGHVS, CDR2 FQNEAQ. The CDR3 protein is CASSPRGDISNEQFF. The DNA of the CDR3 is TGTGCCAGCAGCCCGAGGGGGGACATATCCAATGAGCAGTTCTTC.

The rearrangement joins TRBV5-6 to TRBJ2-5; the match to TRBD1 covers 8 bases. Trimming removed 6 bases from V and 8 bases from J; junction bases left unmatched: 12. Germline V gene lookup returns CDR1 SGHDT and CDR2 YYEEEE. The CDR3 has 14 amino acids. DNA of the CDR3: TGTGCCAGCACCCCGCAGGGGGCGTCCTTAACCCAGTACTTC. The encoded protein is CASTPQGASLTQYF.

This clonotype was counted only a few times. J is TRBJ2-5 and V is TRBV7-2, with D perhaps TRBD1 (5 bases). Germline CDR1 SGHTA, CDR2 FQGNSA. The V gene lost 3 bases and the J gene lost 0 bases, with 8 bases spanning the gap. This CDR3 comprises 14 residues. The CDR3 here is CASSFQGNQETQYF. The CDR3 region has the DNA TGTGCCAGCAGCTTTCAGGGTAACCAAGAGACCCAGTACTTC.

This clonotype was observed a few times. V and J are TRBV7-3 and TRBJ2-1; 8 nucleotides line up with TRBD2. The germline gives CDR1 SGHTA, CDR2 FQGTGA. Losses at the gene ends were 0 bases for V and 5 bases for J; bases not matched to a gene: 6. The CDR3 runs 16 residues. CDR3 sequence (DNA): TGTGCCAGCAGCTTAACAGGCGGGGGGCCTCACAATGAGCAGTTCTTC. This gives the protein CASSLTGGGPHNEQFF.

This clonotype appeared a few times. The J gene is TRBJ2-7, the V gene TRBV6-1, with 7 bases lining up with TRBD1. V was clipped by 4 bases and J by 2 bases; unmatched bases: 8. CDR1 and CDR2 (germline): MNHNS, SASEGT. The CDR3 consists of 15 residues. The CDR3 DNA reads TGTGCCAGCAGTGGGTCCTTAGGGACAGCCTACGAGCAGTACGTC. Protein: CASSGSLGTAYEQYV.

This chain links TRBV12-3 or TRBV12-4 with TRBJ2-7; D is ambiguous. This CDR3 contains 14 residues. The ends were cut back, 2 bases at V and 2 bases at J, with 10 bases in the middle. The CDR3 is CASSLPARPYEQYF. CDR3 nucleotide sequence: TGTGCCAGCAGTTTACCCGCCAGACCCTACGAGCAGTACTTC.

A few counts support this clonotype. The V call is TRBV5-5, the J call TRBJ1-4; 8 nucleotides match TRBD1. From germline, CDR1 is SGHKS and CDR2 YYEKEE (reference sequence). CDR3 length: 17 amino acids. V lost 0 bases and J lost 0; bases outside the gene matches: 4. Here the CDR3 reads CASSLEQGVSTNEKLFF. In DNA, the CDR3 is TGTGCCAGCAGCTTGGAACAGGGGGTGTCAACTAATGAAAAACTGTTTTTT.

There are a few counts of this clonotype. The rearrangement uses TRBV7-9 and TRBJ2-7; 8 nucleotides agree with TRBD1. CDR1 is SEHNR and CDR2 is FQNEAQ in the germline V gene (reference sequence). With 1 base clipped from V and 4 bases from J, the junction kept 3 bases outside the gene matches. CDR3 size: 14 residues. CDR3 DNA: TGTGCCAGCAGCTTAGGACAGGGGTGGTACGAGCAGTACGTC. Its protein product is CASSLGQGWYEQYV.

This clonotype was picked up a small number of times. J is TRBJ2-7 and V is TRBV4-2; unclear D gene. The CDR3 is 15 amino acids. Between the trimmed V and J ends, which lost 1 base and 1 base, there was a span of 11 bases. Per germline, CDR1 LGHNA and CDR2 YNFKEQ. For the CDR3, the DNA is TGTGCCAGCAGCCAAGTTGACCTCCCGTCCTACGAGCAGTACTTC. The encoded protein is CASSQVDLPSYEQYF.

The rearrangement joins TRBV10-3 to TRBJ2-5; the match to TRBD1 covers 10 bases. Germline CDR1 ENHRY, CDR2 SYGVKD. CDR3 length equals 15 residues. The V gene end was trimmed by 4 bases and the J gene end by 2 bases; junction bases not matched to a gene: 4. The CDR3 sequence: CAISVGTGAQETQYF. The CDR3 DNA follows: TGTGCCATCAGTGTTGGGACAGGGGCACAAGAGACCCAGTACTTC.